The T cell receptor beta chain under discussion was sequenced for a study of blood T cell repertoires in COVID-19. Study details: Donors in the United States, Italy and Spain gave samples during acute or convalescent COVID-19. The cDNA or gDNA used as material had been derived from T cells, B-cell-depleted T cells, or PBMCs.

Authors' analysis steps: Reference gene primer amplification yielded estimated nucleated cell counts. Sequencing was performed with immunoSEQ multiplex PCR; in TCRdb, only in-frame clones are kept and a portion is missing. V, J and clone size are taken as reported in that table, and D and trimming were inferred from the DNA itself. The data show some 200,000 clones, roughly 86% seen once. The receptor was isolated from a woman aged 50 to 60 with active or convalescent COVID-19. Source material: peripheral blood.

This CDR3 is CATHRGTGAETQYF. DNA for the CDR3: TGTGCCACCCACCGAGGGACAGGGGCAGAGACCCAGTACTTC. The rearrangement links TRBV2 to TRBJ2-5, with 10 nucleotides matching TRBD1. Trimming took 10 bases from V and 4 from J; bases not matched to a gene: 9. Germline values: CDR1 SNHLY, CDR2 FYNNEI. The CDR3 covers 14 residues.